This T cell receptor beta chain is from a study of identical twins. Findings of the study overall: Surplus twin overlap in beta out-of-frame sequences was less pronounced.

This CDR3 is 12 amino acids long. The ends lost 6 bases at V and 9 bases at J; junction bases unmatched: 6. Germline assignment: CDR1 MNHNY and CDR2 SVGAGI (reference sequence). TCRdb fed the 5' RACE reads into MiXCR, producing one record per CDR3 protein. The data show 600,000 to 800,000 distinct CDR3 sequences, 21% seen once. In the case of this clonotype: Its antigen is currently unknown.

Separately, the same data were catalogued under a study of T cells expressing NK-cell markers. That report adds: NKG2C+ dominant clonotypes from 5 or 6 donors made up roughly 1.0-7.5% of CD8+ T cells.

The specimen was PBMCs. The clonotype originates from a woman aged 18 to 35 in good health. This chain links TRBV6-6 with TRBJ1-1; TRBD1 matches 8 bases. CDR3 sequence reads: CASRPDRGKAFF. The CDR3 DNA reads TGTGCCAGCAGACCTGACAGGGGTAAAGCTTTCTTT.